A selection of T cell receptor beta chains follows, all from one sample in a study of T cell responses to AZD1222 COVID-19 vaccine. Assay: immunoSEQ multiplex PCR; the TCRdb copy retains only in-frame clones and omits some. Of about 190,000 clones in the sample, 87% were seen once. Specimen: peripheral blood, collected on day 0 of MenACWY control vaccination. The receptors were sampled from an adult in good health. CDR3s include the opening cysteine and the closing phenylalanine or tryptophan. D genes are given only for firm matches. Part of the rows lack a size; the others show once, few, many or a class for expanded clones.

V gene: TRBV19
D gene: .
J gene: TRBJ1-2
clone size: .
CDR3 protein: CASWEGWRGYTF
CDR3 DNA: TGTGCCAGTTGGGAGGGATGGAGAGGCTACACCTTC

V gene: TRBV5-4
D gene: .
J gene: TRBJ1-2
clone size: .
CDR3 protein: CASSLGRAEDYGYTF
CDR3 DNA: TGTGCCAGCAGCTTGGGCCGGGCAGAAGACTATGGCTACACCTTC

V gene: TRBV13
D gene: .
J gene: TRBJ2-7
clone size: .
CDR3 protein: CASSSRGYEQYF
CDR3 DNA: TGTGCCAGCAGCTCGAGGGGCTACGAGCAGTACTTC

V gene: TRBV2
D gene: .
J gene: TRBJ1-6
clone size: .
CDR3 protein: CASKEQGNSPLHF
CDR3 DNA: TGTGCCAGCAAGGAGCAGGGGAATTCACCCCTCCACTTT

V gene: TRBV6-2/TRBV6-3
D gene: TRBD2
J gene: TRBJ2-7
clone size: .
CDR3 protein: CASSYALRGGAWEQYF
CDR3 DNA: TGTGCCAGCAGTTACGCTCTTCGCGGGGGGGCCTGGGAGCAGTACTTC

V gene: TRBV6-5
D gene: .
J gene: TRBJ1-4
clone size: .
CDR3 protein: CASSYVLNEKLFF
CDR3 DNA: TGTGCCAGCAGTTATGTCCTAAATGAAAAACTGTTTTTT

V gene: TRBV5-5
D gene: .
J gene: TRBJ1-2
clone size: .
CDR3 protein: CASSQVQGQGNGYTF
CDR3 DNA: TGTGCCAGCAGCCAGGTGCAGGGACAAGGGAATGGCTACACCTTC

V gene: TRBV19
D gene: .
J gene: TRBJ2-1
clone size: .
CDR3 protein: CASSIVLQEVEQFF
CDR3 DNA: TGTGCCAGTAGTATAGTGCTTCAGGAAGTTGAGCAGTTCTTC

V gene: TRBV10-3
D gene: .
J gene: TRBJ2-7
clone size: .
CDR3 protein: CAISELQGAREQYF
CDR3 DNA: TGTGCCATCAGTGAGTTACAGGGAGCTAGGGAGCAGTACTTC

V gene: TRBV5-1
D gene: TRBD2
J gene: TRBJ2-2
clone size: .
CDR3 protein: CASSLEASGSGGELFF
CDR3 DNA: TGCGCCAGCAGCTTGGAGGCTAGCGGGAGTGGAGGGGAGCTGTTTTTT

V gene: TRBV14
D gene: .
J gene: TRBJ1-1
clone size: .
CDR3 protein: CASSTRLGSDTEAFF
CDR3 DNA: TGTGCCAGCAGTACCCGTCTCGGCAGCGACACTGAAGCTTTCTTT

V gene: TRBV19
D gene: TRBD1
J gene: TRBJ1-5
clone size: .
CDR3 protein: CASTARDSQPQHF
CDR3 DNA: TGTGCCAGTACAGCACGGGACAGTCAGCCCCAGCATTTT

V gene: TRBV19
D gene: TRBD1
J gene: TRBJ1-6
clone size: .
CDR3 protein: CASTIRTGSNSPLHF
CDR3 DNA: TGTGCCAGTACCATTAGGACAGGGAGTAATTCACCCCTCCACTTT

V gene: TRBV3-1/TRBV3-2
D gene: .
J gene: TRBJ2-7
clone size: .
CDR3 protein: CASSPPGQLYEQYF
CDR3 DNA: TGTGCCAGCAGCCCCCCAGGGCAGCTCTACGAGCAGTACTTC

V gene: TRBV9
D gene: .
J gene: TRBJ2-2
clone size: .
CDR3 protein: CASSPAPTAGELFF
CDR3 DNA: TGTGCCAGCAGCCCCGCACCGACAGCCGGGGAGCTGTTTTTT

V gene: TRBV5-4
D gene: TRBD1
J gene: TRBJ2-1
clone size: .
CDR3 protein: CASSLAGTGVYNEQFF
CDR3 DNA: TGTGCCAGCAGCTTGGCTGGGACAGGGGTATACAATGAGCAGTTCTTC

V gene: TRBV4-3
D gene: .
J gene: TRBJ1-6
clone size: .
CDR3 protein: CASSQDQFYNSPLHF
CDR3 DNA: TGCGCCAGCAGCCAAGACCAGTTCTATAATTCACCCCTCCACTTT

V gene: TRBV21-1
D gene: .
J gene: TRBJ1-6
clone size: once
CDR3 protein: CASSKAPRKTRHSPLHF
CDR3 DNA: TGTGCCAGCAGCAAAGCCCCCCGCAAAACCAGGCATTCACCCCTCCACTTT

V gene: TRBV14
D gene: TRBD1
J gene: TRBJ1-4
clone size: .
CDR3 protein: CASSERDRYNEKLFF
CDR3 DNA: TGTGCCAGCAGCGAACGGGACAGGTATAATGAAAAACTGTTTTTT

V gene: TRBV7-8
D gene: .
J gene: TRBJ2-3
clone size: .
CDR3 protein: CASSLSTAGTDTQYF
CDR3 DNA: TGTGCCAGCAGCTTATCGACGGCGGGCACAGATACGCAGTATTTT

V gene: TRBV5-1
D gene: TRBD1
J gene: TRBJ2-7
clone size: .
CDR3 protein: CASSLASGTGPYEQYF
CDR3 DNA: TGCGCCAGCAGCTTGGCATCCGGGACAGGGCCCTACGAGCAGTACTTC

V gene: TRBV27
D gene: .
J gene: TRBJ2-3
clone size: .
CDR3 protein: CASSLGGLPLTDTQYF
CDR3 DNA: TGTGCCAGCAGTTTAGGGGGACTTCCTCTCACAGATACGCAGTATTTT

V gene: TRBV6-5
D gene: .
J gene: TRBJ1-2
clone size: few
CDR3 protein: CASLERVGGYTF
CDR3 DNA: TGTGCCAGCCTCGAGAGGGTAGGCGGCTACACCTTC

V gene: TRBV4-1
D gene: .
J gene: TRBJ1-4
clone size: .
CDR3 protein: CASSQGTVATNEKLFF
CDR3 DNA: TGCGCCAGCAGCCAAGGGACAGTTGCAACTAATGAAAAACTGTTTTTT

V gene: TRBV12-3/TRBV12-4
D gene: .
J gene: TRBJ1-5
clone size: .
CDR3 protein: CASSSRGQPQHF
CDR3 DNA: TGTGCCAGCAGTTCAAGAGGACAGCCCCAGCATTTT

V gene: TRBV15
D gene: TRBD1
J gene: TRBJ2-7
clone size: .
CDR3 protein: CATSGGQLPYEQYF
CDR3 DNA: TGTGCCACCAGCGGGGGACAGCTCCCCTACGAGCAGTACTTC

V gene: TRBV20-1
D gene: .
J gene: TRBJ2-7
clone size: .
CDR3 protein: CSASNQRAPYEQYF
CDR3 DNA: TGCAGTGCTAGTAACCAGCGGGCGCCCTACGAGCAGTACTTC

V gene: TRBV29-1
D gene: .
J gene: TRBJ2-1
clone size: .
CDR3 protein: CSVEGPYINEQFF
CDR3 DNA: TGCAGCGTTGAAGGCCCCTACATCAATGAGCAGTTCTTC

V gene: TRBV19
D gene: .
J gene: TRBJ1-2
clone size: .
CDR3 protein: CASSIDAANYGYTF
CDR3 DNA: TGTGCCAGTAGTATAGATGCAGCTAACTATGGCTACACCTTC

V gene: TRBV20-1
D gene: .
J gene: TRBJ2-7
clone size: .
CDR3 protein: CSASGQGWSYEQYF
CDR3 DNA: TGCAGTGCTAGTGGTCAGGGGTGGTCCTACGAGCAGTACTTC

V gene: TRBV7-9
D gene: .
J gene: TRBJ2-5
clone size: .
CDR3 protein: CASSPWDTGETQYF
CDR3 DNA: TGTGCCAGCAGCCCCTGGGACACTGGGGAGACCCAGTACTTC

V gene: TRBV4-2
D gene: TRBD1
J gene: TRBJ2-1
clone size: .
CDR3 protein: CASSTTGGPYNEQFF
CDR3 DNA: TGTGCCAGCAGCACAACAGGGGGCCCATACAATGAGCAGTTCTTC

V gene: TRBV9
D gene: TRBD2
J gene: TRBJ2-5
clone size: .
CDR3 protein: CASSPSGVLAGGQETQYF
CDR3 DNA: TGTGCCAGCAGCCCTTCGGGGGTGCTAGCGGGGGGCCAAGAGACCCAGTACTTC

V gene: TRBV6-5
D gene: TRBD2
J gene: TRBJ2-3
clone size: .
CDR3 protein: CASSISGRTDTQYF
CDR3 DNA: TGTGCCAGCAGTATTAGCGGGAGAACAGATACGCAGTATTTT

V gene: TRBV7-3
D gene: TRBD1
J gene: TRBJ2-7
clone size: .
CDR3 protein: CASSQQGAHEQYF
CDR3 DNA: TGTGCCAGCAGCCAACAGGGGGCCCACGAGCAGTACTTC

V gene: TRBV28
D gene: TRBD2
J gene: TRBJ2-2
clone size: .
CDR3 protein: CASSPHPAGGLADYAGELFF
CDR3 DNA: TGTGCCAGCAGTCCCCATCCAGCGGGGGGGCTAGCCGATTACGCCGGGGAGCTGTTTTTT

V gene: TRBV19
D gene: .
J gene: TRBJ1-1
clone size: .
CDR3 protein: CASSMSGAGVRTEAFF
CDR3 DNA: TGTGCCAGTAGTATGAGTGGGGCAGGGGTGAGGACTGAAGCTTTCTTT

V gene: TRBV19
D gene: .
J gene: TRBJ1-2
clone size: .
CDR3 protein: CASRTMSILDGYTF
CDR3 DNA: TGTGCCAGTAGGACCATGTCCATACTCGATGGCTACACCTTC

V gene: TRBV28
D gene: TRBD1
J gene: TRBJ2-1
clone size: .
CDR3 protein: CASSSTGDPYNEQFF
CDR3 DNA: TGTGCCAGCAGTTCGACAGGGGACCCCTACAATGAGCAGTTCTTC

V gene: TRBV28
D gene: .
J gene: TRBJ2-7
clone size: .
CDR3 protein: CASNLGTGPYEQYF
CDR3 DNA: TGTGCCAGCAATTTGGGCACTGGACCCTACGAGCAGTACTTC

V gene: TRBV28
D gene: .
J gene: TRBJ2-6
clone size: once
CDR3 protein: CASSLRPSGANVLTF
CDR3 DNA: TGTGCCAGCAGTTTACGTCCGTCTGGGGCCAACGTCCTGACTTTC

V gene: TRBV27
D gene: .
J gene: TRBJ2-4
clone size: .
CDR3 protein: CASSRGGPGNIQYF
CDR3 DNA: TGTGCCAGCAGCCGAGGGGGGCCGGGGAACATTCAGTACTTC

V gene: TRBV30
D gene: .
J gene: TRBJ2-5
clone size: .
CDR3 protein: CAWSLGFGGSETQYF
CDR3 DNA: TGTGCCTGGAGCCTAGGGTTCGGAGGGAGTGAGACCCAGTACTTC

V gene: TRBV7-2
D gene: .
J gene: TRBJ1-5
clone size: .
CDR3 protein: CASSPRGGGVDQPQHF
CDR3 DNA: TGTGCCAGCAGCCCCCGCGGCGGGGGTGTGGATCAGCCCCAGCATTTT

V gene: TRBV11-1
D gene: .
J gene: TRBJ1-1
clone size: .
CDR3 protein: CASSGTGTVNTEAFF
CDR3 DNA: TGTGCCAGCAGCGGTACCGGGACGGTGAACACTGAAGCTTTCTTT

V gene: TRBV27
D gene: .
J gene: TRBJ1-5
clone size: .
CDR3 protein: CASSLQGPNQPQHF
CDR3 DNA: TGTGCCAGCAGTCTTCAGGGCCCTAATCAGCCCCAGCATTTT

V gene: TRBV5-5
D gene: .
J gene: TRBJ2-7
clone size: .
CDR3 protein: CASSLTTNFYEQYF
CDR3 DNA: TGTGCCAGCAGCTTGACGACCAACTTCTACGAGCAGTACTTC

V gene: TRBV19
D gene: TRBD2
J gene: TRBJ2-1
clone size: .
CDR3 protein: CASSIAGGQNEQFF
CDR3 DNA: TGTGCCAGTAGTATAGCGGGAGGGCAGAATGAGCAGTTCTTC

V gene: TRBV14
D gene: TRBD2
J gene: TRBJ2-1
clone size: .
CDR3 protein: CASSQGLIVSGGYNEQFF
CDR3 DNA: TGTGCCAGCAGCCAAGGCCTAATCGTATCGGGAGGTTACAATGAGCAGTTCTTC

V gene: TRBV4-2
D gene: TRBD1
J gene: TRBJ1-5
clone size: .
CDR3 protein: CASSQGRTGVSNQPQHF
CDR3 DNA: TGTGCCAGCAGCCAAGGACGGACAGGGGTCAGCAATCAGCCCCAGCATTTT

V gene: TRBV5-4
D gene: TRBD2
J gene: TRBJ2-2
clone size: .
CDR3 protein: CASSGLAGSTGELFF
CDR3 DNA: TGTGCCAGCAGCGGACTAGCGGGAAGTACCGGGGAGCTGTTTTTT

V gene: TRBV30
D gene: .
J gene: TRBJ2-1
clone size: .
CDR3 protein: CAWSIAFWGSEQFF
CDR3 DNA: TGTGCCTGGAGTATTGCCTTTTGGGGGAGTGAGCAGTTCTTC

V gene: TRBV7-2
D gene: .
J gene: TRBJ2-2
clone size: few
CDR3 protein: CASSPGNSNTGELFF
CDR3 DNA: TGTGCCAGCAGCCCGGGAAATTCGAACACCGGGGAGCTGTTTTTT

V gene: TRBV9
D gene: TRBD1
J gene: TRBJ1-2
clone size: few
CDR3 protein: CASSSDRGRGYTF
CDR3 DNA: TGTGCCAGCAGTTCTGATAGGGGGCGAGGCTACACCTTC

V gene: TRBV30
D gene: .
J gene: TRBJ2-7
clone size: .
CDR3 protein: CAWSVSSGYEQYF
CDR3 DNA: TGTGCCTGGAGTGTATCGTCCGGCTACGAGCAGTACTTC

V gene: TRBV11-2
D gene: TRBD2
J gene: TRBJ2-3
clone size: .
CDR3 protein: CASSPTGGAATDTQYF
CDR3 DNA: TGTGCCAGCAGCCCAACCGGGGGGGCGGCCACAGATACGCAGTATTTT

V gene: TRBV6-6
D gene: TRBD1
J gene: TRBJ1-5
clone size: .
CDR3 protein: CASRTGGNEEHF
CDR3 DNA: TGTGCCAGCAGAACAGGGGGCAACGAGGAGCATTTT

V gene: TRBV7-3
D gene: .
J gene: TRBJ2-3
clone size: .
CDR3 protein: CASSSTGAWGDTQYF
CDR3 DNA: TGTGCCAGCAGTTCTACGGGGGCTTGGGGAGATACGCAGTATTTT

V gene: TRBV7-9
D gene: .
J gene: TRBJ1-1
clone size: .
CDR3 protein: CASSPKGGPNTEAFF
CDR3 DNA: TGTGCCAGCAGCCCGAAAGGCGGGCCAAACACTGAAGCTTTCTTT